This T cell receptor (beta chain) was identified in a study of CD4 T cells in relation to SARS-CoV-2 and coronaviruses. Study-level background: Shared crossreactive spike epitopes were mapped to their HLA restriction.

In the case of this clone: Its specificity is unknown.

Whole-study findings and limits: Samples before the pandemic and after infection were not matched within any donor. In roughly 60% of donors, memory CD4+ clonotypes crossrecognized SARS-CoV-2 and at least one common cold coronavirus spike.

Unexposed donor CD4+ T cells date from 2011-2018, before the COVID-19 pandemic. Naive and memory CD4+ T cells were separated from cryopreserved PBMCs. Profiling relied on immunoSEQ multiplex PCR, and the TCRdb table lists in-frame clones only, not all of them. In the table there are around 70,000 clones, over 80% of which are singletons. The length of the CDR3 is 12 residues. Trimming removed 5 bases from V and 8 bases from J, with 10 bases in between. From germline, CDR1 is KGHSH and CDR2 LQKENI. Material for sequencing was memory CD4+ T cells from PBMCs. This TCR came from a human donor in good health. This chain connects TRBV18 to TRBJ2-4; D is possibly TRBD1 (6 bases). DNA for the CDR3: TGTGCCAGCTCAGGACAGCTAGACATTCAGTACTTC. Residues: CASSGQLDIQYF.